Following are 3 T cell receptor beta chains from one sample sequenced in a study of blood T cell repertoires in COVID-19. Here immunoSEQ multiplex PCR was the method, and the copy in TCRdb shows in-frame clones only, minus some. The repertoire holds hundreds of thousands of clones, with less than 85% as singletons. Source material: PBMCs or T cells enriched from blood (not recorded which). The source of these receptors is a woman in her 50s who had recovered from COVID-19.

The J gene is TRBJ1-2, the V gene TRBV4-1, with D possibly being TRBD1 (6 bases). V lost 0 bases, J lost 8 bases, and 13 bases lay in between. Per the germline V gene, CDR1 is MGHRA and CDR2 is YSYEKL. There are 14 residues in the CDR3. CDR3: CASSQDGQIRGYTF. The CDR3 bases are TGCGCCAGCAGCCAAGACGGACAGATTAGGGGCTACACCTTC.

V usage is TRBV28 and J usage is TRBJ2-1; 10 bases agree with TRBD2. Looked up from germline, CDR1 is MDHEN and CDR2 is SYDVKM. Germline trimming cut 5 bases from V and 0 bases from J; bases unmatched to any gene: 19. CDR3 length equals 21 residues. The CDR3 sequence is CASSQSLAGGLWKSSYNEQFF. CDR3 bases: TGTGCCAGCAGTCAAAGTTTAGCGGGGGGCCTATGGAAAAGCTCCTACAATGAGCAGTTCTTC. Supplemented by reference TRBV28 and TRBJ2-1, the full variable domain reads DVKVTQSSRYLVKRTGEKVFLECVQDMDHENMFWYRQDPGLGLRLIYFSYDVKMKEKGDIPEGYSVSREKKERFSLILESASTNQTSMYLCASSQSLAGGLWKSSYNEQFFGPGTRLTVL.

J is TRBJ2-7 and V is TRBV30; 7 bases are a match to TRBD2. The germline V gene encodes CDR1 GTSNPN and CDR2 SVGIG (reference sequence). There are 13 residues in the CDR3. V lost 7 bases and J lost 2; bases outside the gene matches: 8. In DNA form, the CDR3 reads TGTGCCTCATCAGCGGGGCTAACCTACGAGCAGTACTTC. Its protein product is CASSAGLTYEQYF.